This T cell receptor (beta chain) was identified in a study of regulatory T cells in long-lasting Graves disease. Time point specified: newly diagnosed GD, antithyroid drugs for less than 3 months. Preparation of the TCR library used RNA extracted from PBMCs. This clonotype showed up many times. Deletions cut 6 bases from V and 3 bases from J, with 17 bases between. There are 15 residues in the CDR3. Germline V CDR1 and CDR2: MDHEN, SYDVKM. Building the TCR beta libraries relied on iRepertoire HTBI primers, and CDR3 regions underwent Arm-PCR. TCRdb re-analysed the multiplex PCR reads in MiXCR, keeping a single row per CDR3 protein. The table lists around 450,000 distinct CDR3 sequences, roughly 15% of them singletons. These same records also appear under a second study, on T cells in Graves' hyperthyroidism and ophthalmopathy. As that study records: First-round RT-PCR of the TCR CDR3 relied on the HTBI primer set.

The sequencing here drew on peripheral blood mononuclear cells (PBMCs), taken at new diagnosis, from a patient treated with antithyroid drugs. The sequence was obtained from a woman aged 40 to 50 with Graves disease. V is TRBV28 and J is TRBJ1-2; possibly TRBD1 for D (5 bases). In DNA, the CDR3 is TGTGCCAGCAGAACGAGACAGACTCGGGACTATGGCTACACCTTC. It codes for CASRTRQTRDYGYTF.